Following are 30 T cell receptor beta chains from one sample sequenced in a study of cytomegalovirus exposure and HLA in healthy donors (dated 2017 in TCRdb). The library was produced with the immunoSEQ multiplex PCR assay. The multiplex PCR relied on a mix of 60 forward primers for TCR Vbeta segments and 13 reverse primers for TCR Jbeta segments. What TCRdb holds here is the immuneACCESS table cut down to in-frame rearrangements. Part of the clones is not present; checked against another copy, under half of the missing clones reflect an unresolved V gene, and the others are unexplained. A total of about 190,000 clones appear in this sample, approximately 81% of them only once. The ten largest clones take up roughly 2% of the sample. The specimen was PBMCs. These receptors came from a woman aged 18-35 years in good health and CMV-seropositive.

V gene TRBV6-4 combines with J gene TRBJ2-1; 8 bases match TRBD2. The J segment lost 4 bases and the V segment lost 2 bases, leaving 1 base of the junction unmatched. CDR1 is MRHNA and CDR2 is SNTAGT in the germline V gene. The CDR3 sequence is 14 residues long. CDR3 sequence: CASSDKRGYNEQFF. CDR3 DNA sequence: TGTGCCAGCAGTGACAAGCGGGGGTACAATGAGCAGTTCTTC.

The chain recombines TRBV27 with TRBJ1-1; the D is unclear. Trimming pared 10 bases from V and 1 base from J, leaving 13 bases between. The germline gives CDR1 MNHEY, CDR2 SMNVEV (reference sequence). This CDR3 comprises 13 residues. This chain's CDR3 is CATQLSGNTEAFF. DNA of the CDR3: TGTGCCACCCAGCTGTCGGGGAACACTGAAGCTTTCTTT.

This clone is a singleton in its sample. CDR3 in amino acids: CASSGALASGGSGDEQFF. DNA for the CDR3: TGTGCCAGCAGCGGGGCCCTGGCTAGCGGGGGGTCCGGGGATGAGCAGTTCTTC. V usage is TRBV7-2 and J usage is TRBJ2-1; TRBD2 matches 11 bases. Trimming cost V 5 bases and J 8 bases; bases outside gene matches: 17. There are 18 residues in the CDR3. Germline V gene sequence: CDR1 SGHTA, CDR2 FQGNSA.

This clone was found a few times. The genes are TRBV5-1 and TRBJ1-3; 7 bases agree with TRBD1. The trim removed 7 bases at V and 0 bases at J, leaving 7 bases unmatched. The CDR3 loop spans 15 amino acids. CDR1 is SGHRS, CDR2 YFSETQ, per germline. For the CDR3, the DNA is TGCGCCAGCGGGGAGACAGGGAGCTCTGGAAACACCATATATTTT. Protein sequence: CASGETGSSGNTIYF.

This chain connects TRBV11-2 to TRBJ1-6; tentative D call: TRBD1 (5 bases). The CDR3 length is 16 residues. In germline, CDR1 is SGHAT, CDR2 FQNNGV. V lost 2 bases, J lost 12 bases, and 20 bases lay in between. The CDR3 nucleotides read TGTGCCAGCAGCTTATCTTACGGGATCGGGGGAGGACCCCTCCACTTT. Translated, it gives CASSLSYGIGGGPLHF.

The CDR3 coding sequence is TGTGCCAGCAGCTTGGAATTGGCCAGGGCAACGAACACTGAAGCTTTCTTT. Its translation: CASSLELARATNTEAFF. The V and J genes are TRBV5-4 and TRBJ1-1; TRBD1 is a possible D gene (5 bases). Germline V gene sequence: CDR1 SGHNT, CDR2 YYREEE (reference sequence). V was pared by 0 bases and J by 1 base, with 16 bases between. The CDR3 runs 17 residues.

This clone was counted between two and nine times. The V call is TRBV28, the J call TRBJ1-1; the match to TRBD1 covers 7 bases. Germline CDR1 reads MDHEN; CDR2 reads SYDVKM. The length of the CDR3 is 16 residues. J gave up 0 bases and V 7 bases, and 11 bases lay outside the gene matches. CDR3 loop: CASTYDREYLNTEAFF. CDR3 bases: TGTGCCAGCACCTACGACAGGGAGTATCTGAACACTGAAGCTTTCTTT.

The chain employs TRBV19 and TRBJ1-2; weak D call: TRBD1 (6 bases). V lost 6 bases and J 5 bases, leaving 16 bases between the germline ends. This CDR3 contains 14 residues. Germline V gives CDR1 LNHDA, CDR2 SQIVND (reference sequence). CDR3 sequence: CASSPDSMSYGYTF. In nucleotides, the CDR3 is TGTGCCAGTAGCCCGGACAGTATGTCTTATGGCTACACCTTC.

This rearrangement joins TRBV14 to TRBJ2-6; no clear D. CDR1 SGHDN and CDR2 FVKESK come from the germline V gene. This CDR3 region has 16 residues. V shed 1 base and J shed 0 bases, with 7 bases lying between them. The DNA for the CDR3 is TGTGCCAGCAGCCAAGCTCTGAGCTCTGGGGCCAACGTCCTGACTTTC. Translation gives CASSQALSSGANVLTF.

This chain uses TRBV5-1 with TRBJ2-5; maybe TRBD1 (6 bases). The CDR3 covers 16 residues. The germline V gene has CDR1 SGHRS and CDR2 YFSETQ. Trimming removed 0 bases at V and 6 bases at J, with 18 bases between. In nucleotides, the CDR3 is TGCGCCAGCAGCTTGGCCTTGGCAGGGGTGGCGAAGACCCAGTACTTC. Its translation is CASSLALAGVAKTQYF. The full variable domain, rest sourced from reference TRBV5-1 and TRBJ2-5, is KAGVTQTPRYLIKTRGQQVTLSCSPISGHRSVSWYQQTPGQGLQFLFEYFSETQRNKGNFPGRFSGRQFSNSRSEMNVSTLELGDSALYLCASSLALAGVAKTQYFGPGTRLLVL.

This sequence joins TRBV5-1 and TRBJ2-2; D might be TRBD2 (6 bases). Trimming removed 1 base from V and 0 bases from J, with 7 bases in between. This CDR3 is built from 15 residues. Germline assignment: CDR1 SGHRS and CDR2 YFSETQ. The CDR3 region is CASSLTSTNTGELFF. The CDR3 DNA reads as TGCGCCAGCAGCTTGACTAGCACGAACACCGGGGAGCTGTTTTTT.

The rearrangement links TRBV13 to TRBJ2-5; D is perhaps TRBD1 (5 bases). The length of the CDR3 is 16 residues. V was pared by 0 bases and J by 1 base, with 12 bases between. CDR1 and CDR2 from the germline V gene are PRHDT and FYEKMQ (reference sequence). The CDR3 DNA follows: TGTGCCAGCAGCTTAGGGTTGACAGAGATCCAAGAGACCCAGTACTTC. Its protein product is CASSLGLTEIQETQYF.

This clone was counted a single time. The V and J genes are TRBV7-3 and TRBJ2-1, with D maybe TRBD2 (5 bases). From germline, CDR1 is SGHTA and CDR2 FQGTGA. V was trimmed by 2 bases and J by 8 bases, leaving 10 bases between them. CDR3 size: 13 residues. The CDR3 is CASSLATRYEQFF. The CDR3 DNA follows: TGTGCCAGCAGCTTAGCTACTAGATATGAGCAGTTCTTC.

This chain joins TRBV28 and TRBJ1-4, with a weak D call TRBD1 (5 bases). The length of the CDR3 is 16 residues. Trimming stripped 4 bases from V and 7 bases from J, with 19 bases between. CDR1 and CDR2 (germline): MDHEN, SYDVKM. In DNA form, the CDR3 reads TGTGCCAGCAGTTCCCTGGGCAGAGGTGGGGCTGAAAAACTGTTTTTT. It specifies CASSSLGRGGAEKLFF. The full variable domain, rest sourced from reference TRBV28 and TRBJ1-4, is DVKVTQSSRYLVKRTGEKVFLECVQDMDHENMFWYRQDPGLGLRLIYFSYDVKMKEKGDIPEGYSVSREKKERFSLILESASTNQTSMYLCASSSLGRGGAEKLFFGSGTQLSVL.

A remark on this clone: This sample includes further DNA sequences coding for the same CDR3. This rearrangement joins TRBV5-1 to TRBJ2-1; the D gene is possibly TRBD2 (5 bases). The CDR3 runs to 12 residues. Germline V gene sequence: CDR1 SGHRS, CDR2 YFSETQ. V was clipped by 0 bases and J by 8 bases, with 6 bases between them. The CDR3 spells CASSLVGDEQFF. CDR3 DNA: TGCGCCAGCAGCTTGGTGGGAGATGAGCAGTTCTTC. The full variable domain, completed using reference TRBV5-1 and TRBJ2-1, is KAGVTQTPRYLIKTRGQQVTLSCSPISGHRSVSWYQQTPGQGLQFLFEYFSETQRNKGNFPGRFSGRQFSNSRSEMNVSTLELGDSALYLCASSLVGDEQFFGPGTRLTVL.

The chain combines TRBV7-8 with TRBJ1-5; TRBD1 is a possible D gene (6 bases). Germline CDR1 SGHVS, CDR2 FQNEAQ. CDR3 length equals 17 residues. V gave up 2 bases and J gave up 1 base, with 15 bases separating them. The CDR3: CASSLRNRALSNQPQHF. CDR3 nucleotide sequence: TGTGCCAGCAGCTTAAGGAACAGGGCCCTGAGCAATCAGCCCCAGCATTTT.

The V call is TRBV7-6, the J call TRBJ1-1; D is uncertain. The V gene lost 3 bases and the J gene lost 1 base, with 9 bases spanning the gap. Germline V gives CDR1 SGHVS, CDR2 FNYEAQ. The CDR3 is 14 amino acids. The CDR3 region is CASSFGEGNTEAFF. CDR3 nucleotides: TGTGCCAGCAGCTTCGGGGAAGGGAACACTGAAGCTTTCTTT. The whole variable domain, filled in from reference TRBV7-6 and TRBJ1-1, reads GAGVSQSPRYKVTKRGQDVALRCDPISGHVSLYWYRQALGQGPEFLTYFNYEAQQDKSGLPNDRFSAERPEGSISTLTIQRTEQRDSAMYRCASSFGEGNTEAFFGQGTRLTVV.

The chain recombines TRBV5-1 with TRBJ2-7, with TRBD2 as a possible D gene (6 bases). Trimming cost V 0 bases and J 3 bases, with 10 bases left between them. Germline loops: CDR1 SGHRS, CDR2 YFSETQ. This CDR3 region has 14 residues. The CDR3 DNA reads TGCGCCAGCAGCTTGGACGGGGGAAGCTACGAGCAGTACTTC. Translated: CASSLDGGSYEQYF.

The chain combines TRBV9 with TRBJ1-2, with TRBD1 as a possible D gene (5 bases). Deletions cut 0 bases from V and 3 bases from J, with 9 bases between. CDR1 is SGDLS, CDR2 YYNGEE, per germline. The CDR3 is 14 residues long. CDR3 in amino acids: CASSVAGGDYGYTF. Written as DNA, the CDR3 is TGTGCCAGCAGCGTAGCCGGAGGGGACTATGGCTACACCTTC.

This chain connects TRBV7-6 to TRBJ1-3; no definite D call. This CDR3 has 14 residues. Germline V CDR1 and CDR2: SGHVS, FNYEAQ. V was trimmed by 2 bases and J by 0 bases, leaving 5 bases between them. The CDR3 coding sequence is TGTGCCAGCAGCTTATCTATCTCTGGAAACACCATATATTTT. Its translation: CASSLSISGNTIYF.

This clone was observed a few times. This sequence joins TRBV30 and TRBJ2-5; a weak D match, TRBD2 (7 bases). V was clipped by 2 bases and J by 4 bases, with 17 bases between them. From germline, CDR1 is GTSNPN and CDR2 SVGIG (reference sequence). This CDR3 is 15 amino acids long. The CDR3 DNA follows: TGTGCCTGGAGTTCTCACGGGGGGCAGAGAGAGACCCAGTACTTC. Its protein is CAWSSHGGQRETQYF. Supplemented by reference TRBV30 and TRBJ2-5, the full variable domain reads SQTIHQWPATLVQPVGSPLSLECTVEGTSNPNLYWYRQAAGRGLQLLFYSVGIGQISSEVPQNLSASRPQDRQFILSSKKLLLSDSGFYLCAWSSHGGQRETQYFGPGTRLLVL.

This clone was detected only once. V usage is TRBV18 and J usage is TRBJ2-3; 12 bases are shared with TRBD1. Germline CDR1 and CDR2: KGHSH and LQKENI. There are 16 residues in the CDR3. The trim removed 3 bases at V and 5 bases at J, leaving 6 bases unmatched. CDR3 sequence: CASSPGTGGAVDTQYF. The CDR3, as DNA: TGTGCCAGCTCACCCGGGACAGGGGGCGCAGTAGATACGCAGTATTTT. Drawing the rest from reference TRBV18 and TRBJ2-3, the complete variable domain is NAGVMQNPRHLVRRRGQEARLRCSPMKGHSHVYWYRQLPEEGLKFMVYLQKENIIDESGMPKERFSAEFPKEGPSILRIQQVVRGDSAAYFCASSPGTGGAVDTQYFGPGTRLTVL.

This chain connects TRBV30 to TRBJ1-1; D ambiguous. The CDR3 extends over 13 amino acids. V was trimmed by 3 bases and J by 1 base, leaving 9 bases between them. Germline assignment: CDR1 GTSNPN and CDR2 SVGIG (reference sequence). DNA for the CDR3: TGTGCCTGGAGCCTTCTCGGGAACACTGAAGCTTTCTTT. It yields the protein CAWSLLGNTEAFF.

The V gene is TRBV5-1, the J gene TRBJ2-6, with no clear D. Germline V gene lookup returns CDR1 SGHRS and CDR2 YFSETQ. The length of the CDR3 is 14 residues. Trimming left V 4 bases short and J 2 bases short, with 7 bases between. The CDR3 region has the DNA TGCGCCAGCAGCCTAAACGCTGGGGCCAACGTCCTGACTTTC. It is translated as CASSLNAGANVLTF.

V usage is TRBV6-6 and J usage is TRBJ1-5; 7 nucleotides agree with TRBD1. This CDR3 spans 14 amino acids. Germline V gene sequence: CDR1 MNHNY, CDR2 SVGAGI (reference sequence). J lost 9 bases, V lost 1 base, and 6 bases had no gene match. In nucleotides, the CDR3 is TGTGCCAGCAGTTACTTTGGACAGGAACGGCCCCAGCATTTT. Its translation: CASSYFGQERPQHF.

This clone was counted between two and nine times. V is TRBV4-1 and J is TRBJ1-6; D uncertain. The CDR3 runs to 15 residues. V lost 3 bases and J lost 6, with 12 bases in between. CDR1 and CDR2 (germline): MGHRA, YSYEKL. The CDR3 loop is CASSHQRSVNSPLHF. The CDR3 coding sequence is TGCGCCAGCAGCCATCAGAGGAGCGTTAATTCACCCCTCCACTTT.

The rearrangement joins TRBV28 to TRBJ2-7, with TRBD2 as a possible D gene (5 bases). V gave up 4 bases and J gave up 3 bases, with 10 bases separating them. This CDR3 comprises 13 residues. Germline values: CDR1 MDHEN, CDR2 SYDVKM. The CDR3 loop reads CASSSGRVYEQYF. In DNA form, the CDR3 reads TGTGCCAGCAGTTCGGGAAGGGTCTACGAGCAGTACTTC.

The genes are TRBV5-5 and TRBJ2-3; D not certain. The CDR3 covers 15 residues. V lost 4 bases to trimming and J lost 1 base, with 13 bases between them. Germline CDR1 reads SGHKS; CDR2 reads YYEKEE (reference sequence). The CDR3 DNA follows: TGTGCCAGCAGCCGAACCGACATGGGCACAGATACGCAGTATTTT. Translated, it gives CASSRTDMGTDTQYF.

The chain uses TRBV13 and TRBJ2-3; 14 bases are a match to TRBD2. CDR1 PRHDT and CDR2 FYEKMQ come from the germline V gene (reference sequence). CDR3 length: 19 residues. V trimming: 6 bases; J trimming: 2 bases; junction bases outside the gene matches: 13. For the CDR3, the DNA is TGTGCCAGCAGGCCCGGGACTAGCGGGGGAGCCCCAATCACAGATACGCAGTATTTT. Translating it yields CASRPGTSGGAPITDTQYF.

In DNA, the CDR3 is TGTGCCAGCTGGCTCGCGGGGGCTCAAGAGACCCAGTACTTC. This translates into CASWLAGAQETQYF. This chain joins TRBV6-1 and TRBJ2-5; D might be TRBD2 (7 bases). V was shortened by 8 bases and J by 2 bases, with 15 bases between the two germline ends. The germline V gene has CDR1 MNHNS and CDR2 SASEGT. The CDR3 is made up of 14 amino acids.